Listed below are T cell receptor beta chains from one sample, sequenced in a study of blood T cell repertoires in COVID-19. The repertoire was sequenced with immunoSEQ multiplex PCR; TCRdb's copy has only in-frame clones and lacks some. The sample holds over 250,000 clones, 88% seen once. The source material was peripheral blood. All receptors come from a woman aged 25 to 39 with acute or convalescent COVID-19. The CDR3 runs from the conserved cysteine through the conserved F or W. A D gene is named only where the DNA matches it firmly. Size values are once, few and many counts, or a class for expanded clones, and some rows have none.

d_call j_call clone_size v_call cdr3_nt cdr3_aa
NA TRBJ1-5 NA TRBV3-1/TRBV3-2 TGTGCCAGCAGCCAAGATCGGCAGCCCCAGCATTTT CASSQDRQPQHF
NA TRBJ2-1 NA TRBV7-9 TGTGCCAGCAGCTCCGGCGGGCGCGAGCAGTTCTTC CASSSGGREQFF
TRBD2 TRBJ2-3 NA TRBV29-1 TGCAGCGTTGAGCTGACTAGCGGGAGCACATCTAGCACAGATACGCAGTATTTT CSVELTSGSTSSTDTQYF
TRBD1 TRBJ2-1 NA TRBV27 TGTGCCACCACATCGACAGGGGGCAGTTTAAATGAGCAGTTCTTC CATTSTGGSLNEQFF
NA TRBJ1-4 NA TRBV19 TGTGCCAGTGCCCTCACAGGGCTGTCTGGGGAAAAACTGTTTTTT CASALTGLSGEKLFF
TRBD2 TRBJ2-5 NA TRBV11-2 TGTGCCAGCAGCGCCGGGACTAGCGAAGAGACCCAGTACTTC CASSAGTSEETQYF
NA TRBJ2-2 NA TRBV19 TGTGCCAGTAGTATTGTGGGACAAATCACCCCTAAGGGCCGGATCGGGGAGCTGTTTTTT CASSIVGQITPKGRIGELFF
NA TRBJ1-6 NA TRBV19 TGTGCCAGTAGTATAGGTCCGGATTCACCCCTCCACTTT CASSIGPDSPLHF
TRBD1 TRBJ1-2 NA TRBV5-4 TGTGCCAGCAGCTCTGCGGGACAGGGGGCTTCTGGCTACACCTTC CASSSAGQGASGYTF
NA TRBJ2-1 once TRBV7-9 TGTGCCAGCAGCTTTGACCTCGGAGGGCTCTACAATGAGCAGTTCTTC CASSFDLGGLYNEQFF
NA TRBJ1-4 NA TRBV5-4 TGTGCCAGCAGTCCTGGAGGCCGGGATGAAAAACTGTTTTTT CASSPGGRDEKLFF
NA TRBJ2-7 NA TRBV30 TGTGCCTGGAGCCCCGAGTGGAGAGGCGAGCAGTACTTC CAWSPEWRGEQYF
NA TRBJ1-2 NA TRBV6-5 TGTGCCAGCAGTTACTATGGGACACCCTATGGCTACACCTTC CASSYYGTPYGYTF
TRBD2 TRBJ2-1 NA TRBV9 TGTGCCAGCAGCGTACTAGCGGGAGGGTCCTATGAGCAGTTCTTC CASSVLAGGSYEQFF
NA TRBJ1-5 NA TRBV9 TGTGCCAGCAGCGTAGGGGCCCCAGGGAACAGCAATCAGCCCCAGCATTTT CASSVGAPGNSNQPQHF
NA TRBJ1-5 NA TRBV6-2/TRBV6-3 TGTGCCAGCAGTTACTTGGGAAAGGGGTTCAATCAGCCCCAGCATTTT CASSYLGKGFNQPQHF
NA TRBJ2-1 NA TRBV19 TGTGCCAGTACGGACTGGAATGAGCAGTTCTTC CASTDWNEQFF
NA TRBJ2-3 NA TRBV18 TGTGCCAGCTCACCGGCGACAGGCCTGCAAGATACGCAGTATTTT CASSPATGLQDTQYF
TRBD2 TRBJ2-1 NA TRBV6-1 TGTGCCAGCAGTGGGACTAGCGGGAGAAGCTACAATGAGCAGTTCTTC CASSGTSGRSYNEQFF
NA TRBJ1-3 NA TRBV3-1/TRBV3-2 TGTGCCAGCAGCGACAGATACTCTGGAAACACCATATATTTT CASSDRYSGNTIYF
TRBD2 TRBJ2-1 NA TRBV7-9 TGTGCCAGCAGCCCCTCCCCGGGGGGCTACAATGAGCAGTTCTTC CASSPSPGGYNEQFF